This TCR beta chain derives from a study of tumor-infiltrating lymphocytes in primary liver carcinoma. General study points: Merely some 8-24% of top clones spanned all five tumor regions.

This CDR3 has 15 amino acids. Germline lookup yields CDR1 SGHAT and CDR2 FQNNGV. V trimming: 7 bases; J trimming: 11 bases; junction bases outside the gene matches: 14. Unsorted bulk tissue (about 20-30 mg) underwent RNA and DNA co-extraction. Using a constant-region primer together with ProtoScript II reverse transcriptase, TCR beta cDNA was made from around 500 ng of total RNA. Three rounds of nested multiplex PCR with slightly modified ARM-PCR produced TCR beta libraries. Researchers ran the first two PCR rounds for roughly 11 cycles each with TRBV1-TRBV30 forward primers and a C-beta reverse primer. Using its own MiXCR run on the multiplex PCR reads, TCRdb lists one record per CDR3 protein. The profile shows around 60,000 distinct CDR3 sequences, about three quarters of them singletons. A remark on this clonotype: No antigen is known for it.

The chain has TRBV11-2 and TRBJ2-1, with 10 bases fitting TRBD1. This TCR was sampled from a man between 35 and 55 years old with primary liver carcinoma and hepatitis B virus infection. Input material: liver tumor tissue from sampling region 4. As to subset: tumor region T4, right-lateral pole. CDR3 sequence (DNA): TGTGCCAGCAACTCCGGGACAGGGGCTAAAGGTCAGCAGTTCTTC. This translates into CASNSGTGAKGQQFF.